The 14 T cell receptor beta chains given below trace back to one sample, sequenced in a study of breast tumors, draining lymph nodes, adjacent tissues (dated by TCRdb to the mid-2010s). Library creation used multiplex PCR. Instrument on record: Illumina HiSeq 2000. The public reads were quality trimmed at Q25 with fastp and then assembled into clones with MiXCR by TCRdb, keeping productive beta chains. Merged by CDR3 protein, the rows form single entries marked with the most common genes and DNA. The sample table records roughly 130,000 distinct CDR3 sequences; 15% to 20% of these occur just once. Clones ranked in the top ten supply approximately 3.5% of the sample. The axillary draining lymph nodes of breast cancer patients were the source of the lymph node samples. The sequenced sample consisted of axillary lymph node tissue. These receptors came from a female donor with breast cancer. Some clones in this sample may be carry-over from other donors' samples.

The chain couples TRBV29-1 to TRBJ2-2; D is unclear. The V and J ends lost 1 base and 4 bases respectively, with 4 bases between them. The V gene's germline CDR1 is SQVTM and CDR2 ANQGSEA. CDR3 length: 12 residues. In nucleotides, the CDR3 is TGCAGCGTTGAAGGGAGCACCGGGGAGCTGTTTTTT. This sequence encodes CSVEGSTGELFF.

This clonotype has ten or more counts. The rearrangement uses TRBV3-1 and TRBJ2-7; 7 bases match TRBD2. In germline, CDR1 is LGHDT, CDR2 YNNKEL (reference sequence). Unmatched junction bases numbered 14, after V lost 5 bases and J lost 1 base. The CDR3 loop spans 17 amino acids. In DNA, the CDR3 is TGTGCCAGCAGCGCGTACCCACCTACTAGCGCTTCCTACGAGCAGTACTTC. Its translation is CASSAYPPTSASYEQYF.

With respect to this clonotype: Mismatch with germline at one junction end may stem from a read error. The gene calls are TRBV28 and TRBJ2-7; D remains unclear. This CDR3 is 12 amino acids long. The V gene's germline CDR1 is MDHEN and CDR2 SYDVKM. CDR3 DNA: TGTGCCAGCAGCCGAAGTCTCTACGAGCGGTACTTC. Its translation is CASSRSLYERYF. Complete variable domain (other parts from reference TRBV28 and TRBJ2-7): DVKVTQSSRYLVKRTGEKVFLECVQDMDHENMFWYRQDPGLGLRLIYFSYDVKMKEKGDIPEGYSVSREKKERFSLILESASTNQTSMYLCASSRSLYERYFGPGTRLTVT.

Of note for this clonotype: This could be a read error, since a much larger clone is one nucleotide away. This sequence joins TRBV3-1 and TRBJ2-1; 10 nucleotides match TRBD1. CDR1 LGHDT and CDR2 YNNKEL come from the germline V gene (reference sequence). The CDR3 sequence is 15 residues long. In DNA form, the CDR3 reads TGTGCCAGCGGCCAAGGACAGGGGGAAGGCAATGAGCAGTTCTTC. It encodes CASGQGQGEGNEQFF.

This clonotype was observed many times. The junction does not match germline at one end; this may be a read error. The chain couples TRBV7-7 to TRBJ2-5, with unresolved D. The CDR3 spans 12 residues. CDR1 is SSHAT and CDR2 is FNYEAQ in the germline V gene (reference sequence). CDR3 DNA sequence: TGTGCTAGCAGTTCAGTGGACGAGACCCAGTACTTC. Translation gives CASSSVDETQYF.

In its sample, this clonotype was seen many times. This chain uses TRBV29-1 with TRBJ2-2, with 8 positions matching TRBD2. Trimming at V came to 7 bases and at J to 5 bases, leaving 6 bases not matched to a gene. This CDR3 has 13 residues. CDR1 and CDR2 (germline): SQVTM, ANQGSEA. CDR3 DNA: TGCAGCGCGGCAACTAGCGGAACCGGGGAGCTGTTTTTT. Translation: CSAATSGTGELFF.

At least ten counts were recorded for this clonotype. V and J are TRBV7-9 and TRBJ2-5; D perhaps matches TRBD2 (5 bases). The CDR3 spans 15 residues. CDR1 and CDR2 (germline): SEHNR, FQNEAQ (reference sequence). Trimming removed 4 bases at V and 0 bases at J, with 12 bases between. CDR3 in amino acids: CASSSGLRYQETQYF. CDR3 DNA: TGTGCCAGCAGCTCAGGACTCAGGTACCAAGAGACCCAGTACTTC. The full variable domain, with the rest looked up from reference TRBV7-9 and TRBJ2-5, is DTGVSQNPRHKITKRGQNVTFRCDPISEHNRLYWYRQTLGQGPEFLTYFQNEAQLEKSRLLSDRFSAERPKGSFSTLEIQRTEQGDSAMYLCASSSGLRYQETQYFGPGTRLLVL.

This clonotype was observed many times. The CDR3 spells CASSIIGPEKLFF. The CDR3 nucleotides are TGTGCCAGTAGTATAATCGGACCCGAAAAACTGTTTTTT. V is TRBV19 and J is TRBJ1-4; D not certain. V was pared by 2 bases and J by 8 bases, with 9 bases between. This CDR3 has 13 amino acids. Germline loops: CDR1 LNHDA, CDR2 SQIVND (reference sequence).

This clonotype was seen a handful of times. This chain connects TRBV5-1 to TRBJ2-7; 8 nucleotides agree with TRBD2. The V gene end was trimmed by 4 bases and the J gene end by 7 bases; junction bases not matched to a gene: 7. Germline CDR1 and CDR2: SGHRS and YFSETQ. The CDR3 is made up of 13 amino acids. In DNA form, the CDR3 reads TGCGCCAGCAGCCCCCGGGGGGGGGGGGAGCAGTACTTC. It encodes CASSPRGGGEQYF.

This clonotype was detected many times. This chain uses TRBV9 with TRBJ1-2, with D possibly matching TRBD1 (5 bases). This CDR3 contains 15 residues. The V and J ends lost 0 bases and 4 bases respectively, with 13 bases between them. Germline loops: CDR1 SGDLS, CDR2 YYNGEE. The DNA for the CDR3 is TGTGCCAGCAGCGTAGGTGGGGGTTGGGGCTATGGCTACACCTTC. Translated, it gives CASSVGGGWGYGYTF.

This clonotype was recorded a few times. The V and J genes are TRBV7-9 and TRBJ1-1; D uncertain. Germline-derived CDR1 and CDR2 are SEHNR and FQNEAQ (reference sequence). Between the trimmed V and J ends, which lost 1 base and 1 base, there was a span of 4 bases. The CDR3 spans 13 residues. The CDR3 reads CASSLVQNTEAFF. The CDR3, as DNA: TGTGCCAGCAGCTTAGTTCAGAACACTGAAGCTTTCTTT.

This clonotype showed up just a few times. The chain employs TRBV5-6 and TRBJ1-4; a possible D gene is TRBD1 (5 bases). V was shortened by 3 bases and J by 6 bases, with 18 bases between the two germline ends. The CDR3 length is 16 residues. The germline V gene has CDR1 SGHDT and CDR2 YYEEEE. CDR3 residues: CASSSRRTGGDEKLFF. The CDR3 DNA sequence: TGTGCCAGCAGCTCCCGCCGGACCGGGGGTGATGAAAAACTGTTTTTT. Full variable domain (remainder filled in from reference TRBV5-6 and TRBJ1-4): DAGVTQSPTHLIKTRGQQVTLRCSPKSGHDTVSWYQQALGQGPQFIFQYYEEEERQRGNFPDRFSGHQFPNYSSELNVNALLLGDSALYLCASSSRRTGGDEKLFFGSGTQLSVL.

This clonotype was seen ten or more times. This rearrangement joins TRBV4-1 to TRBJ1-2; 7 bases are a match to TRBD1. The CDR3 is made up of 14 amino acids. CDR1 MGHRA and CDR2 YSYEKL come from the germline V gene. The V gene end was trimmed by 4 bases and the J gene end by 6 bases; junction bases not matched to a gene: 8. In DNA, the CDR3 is TGCGCCAGCAGCCCCCGACAGGGTTTAGATGGCTACACCTTC. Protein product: CASSPRQGLDGYTF.

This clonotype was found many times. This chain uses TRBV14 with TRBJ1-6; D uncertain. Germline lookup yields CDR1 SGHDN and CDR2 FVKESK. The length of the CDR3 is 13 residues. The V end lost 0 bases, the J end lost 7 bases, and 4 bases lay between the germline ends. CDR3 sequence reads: CASSQDWNSPLHF. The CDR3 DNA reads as TGTGCCAGCAGCCAAGATTGGAATTCACCCCTCCACTTT.